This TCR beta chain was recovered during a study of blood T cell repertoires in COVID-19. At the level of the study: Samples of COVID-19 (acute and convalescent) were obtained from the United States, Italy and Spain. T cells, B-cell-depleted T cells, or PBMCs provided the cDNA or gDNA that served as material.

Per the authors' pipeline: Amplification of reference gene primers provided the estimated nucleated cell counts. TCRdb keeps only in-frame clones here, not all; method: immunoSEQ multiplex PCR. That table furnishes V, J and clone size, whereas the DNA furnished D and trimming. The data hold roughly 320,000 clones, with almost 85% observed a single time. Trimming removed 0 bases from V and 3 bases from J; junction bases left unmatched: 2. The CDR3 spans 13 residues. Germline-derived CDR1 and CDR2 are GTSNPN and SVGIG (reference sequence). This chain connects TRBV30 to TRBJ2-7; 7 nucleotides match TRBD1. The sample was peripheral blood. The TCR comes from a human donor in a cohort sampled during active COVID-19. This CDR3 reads CAWSVGTDYEQYF. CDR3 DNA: TGTGCCTGGAGTGTAGGGACAGACTACGAGCAGTACTTC.